A selection of T cell receptor beta chains follows, all from one sample in a study of T-cell reconstitution after alpha-beta-depleted transplantation in children. MiXCR was run by TCRdb on the PCR reads, yielding one entry per CDR3 protein. Found here are hundreds of thousands of distinct CDR3 sequences, 10% of them singletons; the top ten hold 2% to 2.5%. Here the sequenced sample was PBMCs, taken before TCRalphabeta/CD19-depleted stem cell transplant. The receptor set was obtained from a child younger than 10 with inherited bone marrow failure, due to receive a stem cell transplant. Each CDR3 is given with its conserved first and last residue. D genes are given only for firm matches. Some rows have no size entry. The others give once, few or many, or a class for an expanded clone.

v_gene	d_gene	j_gene	abundance	CDR3nt	CDR3aa
TRBV15	TRBD2	TRBJ2-1	few	TGTGCCACCAGCAGAGATCTCGGGGGGACCGAGCAGTTCTTC	CATSRDLGGTEQFF
TRBV18	TRBD2	TRBJ2-5	few	TGTGCCAGCTCACCAGGAGGGCTAGCGGGATTTCAAGAGACCCAGTACTTC	CASSPGGLAGFQETQYF
TRBV24-1	NA	TRBJ2-5	many	TGTGCCACCAGTGACCCCGACGGACAAGATACCCAGTACTTC	CATSDPDGQDTQYF
TRBV12-3/TRBV12-4	NA	TRBJ2-4	NA	TGTGCCAGCTCCTCATGGGCGGGTTTAGCCAAAAACATTCAGTACTTC	CASSSWAGLAKNIQYF
TRBV21-1	NA	TRBJ2-1	many	TGTGCCAGCCCCCACACCCACCCGAGCGAGGGACAGGGGGCTTACAATGAGCAGTTCTTC	CASPHTHPSEGQGAYNEQFF
TRBV27	TRBD1	TRBJ1-6	many	TGTGCCAGCAGTCCGGACAGGGGGCCTTCACCCCTCCACTTT	CASSPDRGPSPLHF
TRBV20-1	TRBD1	TRBJ2-7	many	TGCAGTGCCAGGACAGGGTGGGGCTACGAGCAGTACTTC	CSARTGWGYEQYF
TRBV5-4	NA	TRBJ1-2	few	TGTGCCAGCAGCCTCCGGGCAGATTATGGCTACACCTTC	CASSLRADYGYTF
TRBV28	NA	TRBJ1-5	many	TGTGCCAGCAGTTTAAGGACACCCCTTTATCAGCCCCAGCATTTT	CASSLRTPLYQPQHF
TRBV20-1	TRBD2	TRBJ2-1	many	TGCAGTGCTCCCAACCTAGGGAGGGCCGATGAGCAGTTCTTC	CSAPNLGRADEQFF
TRBV5-1	NA	TRBJ2-5	few	TGCGCCAGCAGCTCTGGATACCAAGAGACCCAGTACTTC	CASSSGYQETQYF
TRBV5-5	NA	TRBJ2-7	many	TGTGCCAGCATCCGAGATCCAGGGCACTCCTACGAGCAGTACTTC	CASIRDPGHSYEQYF
TRBV4-2	NA	TRBJ2-7	many	TGTGCCAGCAGCCAAGCTTCTCGGACCTACGAGCAGTACTTC	CASSQASRTYEQYF
TRBV5-1	TRBD2	TRBJ2-3	few	TGCGCCAGCAGGCTAGCGGGAGCAGGAGATACGCAGTATTTT	CASRLAGAGDTQYF
TRBV6-5	TRBD1	TRBJ2-2	many	TGTGCCAGCAGGACCACCGGGACAGCCGGGGAGCTGTTTTTT	CASRTTGTAGELFF
TRBV7-9	NA	TRBJ1-2	NA	TGTGCCAGCAGCTTACAGTTTGCGTATGGCTACACCTTC	CASSLQFAYGYTF
TRBV5-1	NA	TRBJ2-1	NA	TGCGCCAGCAGCCAAAACCGGGCCGCTTACAATGAGCAGTTCTTC	CASSQNRAAYNEQFF
TRBV25-1	NA	TRBJ1-2	many	TGTGCCAGCCCGCGCCCCGTACGGGGTAGTGGCTACACCTTC	CASPRPVRGSGYTF
TRBV20-1	NA	TRBJ2-5	many	TGCAGTGCTAGAGACTGGGGGAGAGGTGAGACCCAGTACTTC	CSARDWGRGETQYF
TRBV10-3	TRBD2	TRBJ2-1	NA	TGTGCCATCACCGAAGCCGGGACTAGCGGGAAGAGGGATGAGCAGTTCTTC	CAITEAGTSGKRDEQFF
TRBV19	NA	TRBJ2-7	few	TGTGCCAGTAGCTGGACAGACGACTACGAGCAGTACTTC	CASSWTDDYEQYF
TRBV9	NA	TRBJ2-1	many	TGTGCCAGCAGCGCACCTGGGACTTACAATGAGCAGTTCTTC	CASSAPGTYNEQFF
TRBV5-1	TRBD1	TRBJ2-1	NA	TGCGCCAGCAGCTTCTGGCTACAGGGGGCCGTAGGCAATGAGCAGTTCTTC	CASSFWLQGAVGNEQFF
TRBV15	NA	TRBJ2-1	NA	TGTGCCACCAGCAGAGATACGCAGGCCGAGCAGTTCTTC	CATSRDTQAEQFF
TRBV4-2	TRBD2	TRBJ2-2	many	TGTGCCAGCAGCAAAGAGGGCGGGAGTACCGGGGAGCTGTTTTTT	CASSKEGGSTGELFF
TRBV29-1	NA	TRBJ1-5	many	TGCAGCGTTCCCTCAGGGACGGGGCCCCAGCATTTT	CSVPSGTGPQHF
TRBV11-2	NA	TRBJ2-1	few	TGTGCCAGCAGCCCAGGGACTCACAGAGGGGCTGAGCAGTTCTTC	CASSPGTHRGAEQFF
TRBV6-4	NA	TRBJ2-3	many	TGTGCCAGCAGTGAATCGGGGAGAGGCACAGATACGCAGTATTTT	CASSESGRGTDTQYF
TRBV5-1	NA	TRBJ2-4	NA	TGCGCCAGCAGCTTGGCTGGGGGAAGTCCGGACATTCAGTACTTC	CASSLAGGSPDIQYF
TRBV12-3/TRBV12-4	NA	TRBJ2-1	few	TGTGCCAGCAGCCTTCTACTAGCTGACTCCTACAATGAGCAGTTCTTC	CASSLLLADSYNEQFF
TRBV30	NA	TRBJ2-3	many	TGTGCCTGGAGTGTACGGGGAGAATACACAGATACGCAGTATTTT	CAWSVRGEYTDTQYF
TRBV29-1	NA	TRBJ2-5	many	TGCAGCGCCCGGACGGGGCGAGAGACCCAGTACTTC	CSARTGRETQYF
TRBV29-1	TRBD2	TRBJ2-3	many	TGCAGCGTTACGCGGGAGGGCCCCGGAGATACGCAGTATTTT	CSVTREGPGDTQYF
TRBV19	NA	TRBJ1-1	many	TGTGCCAGTAGCCACTCGGGCACTGAAGCTTTCTTT	CASSHSGTEAFF
TRBV29-1	NA	TRBJ1-2	many	TGCAGCGTTGAAGTTAGGGATCTCAACTATGGCTACACCTTC	CSVEVRDLNYGYTF
TRBV7-9	NA	TRBJ2-2	many	TGTGCCAGCAGCTTAGCGGTAGCGGATGACACCGGGGAGCTGTTTTTT	CASSLAVADDTGELFF
TRBV20-1	TRBD2	TRBJ2-1	few	TGCAGTGCTGGGCCCAGACTAGCGGGATTTCGCAATGAGCAGTTCTTC	CSAGPRLAGFRNEQFF
TRBV4-3	NA	TRBJ2-7	many	TGCGCCAGCAGCCAAGGTTCAGGGGGGACCTACGAGCAGTACTTC	CASSQGSGGTYEQYF
TRBV20-1	NA	TRBJ2-5	many	TGCAGTGCTAGCCGAGGCCAGGGAACCCAAGAGACCCAGTACTTC	CSASRGQGTQETQYF
TRBV4-2	NA	TRBJ2-3	many	TGTGCCAGCAGCCAAGTTCAGCGGCGCACAGATACGCAGTATTTT	CASSQVQRRTDTQYF
TRBV19	TRBD2	TRBJ2-1	few	TGTGCCAGTAGCGTTCGCATGACTAGCGGTTACAATGAGCAGTTCTTC	CASSVRMTSGYNEQFF
TRBV6-1	TRBD1	TRBJ1-2	many	TGTGCCAGCAAGACAGGGCCAATTGGGGGCTACACCTTC	CASKTGPIGGYTF
TRBV4-2	NA	TRBJ1-2	many	TGTGCCAGCAGCCAAGATTGGGGACGGGATGGCTACACCTTC	CASSQDWGRDGYTF
TRBV30	TRBD1	TRBJ2-7	many	TGTGCCTGGGACAGGGAGACCTACGAGCAGTACTTC	CAWDRETYEQYF
TRBV10-3	NA	TRBJ2-7	many	TGTGCCATCAGTGAGGGACGGGTACAGGGCGGCTACGAGCAGTACTTC	CAISEGRVQGGYEQYF
TRBV20-1	TRBD2	TRBJ2-7	NA	TGCAGTGCTAGCTCCGTTGGTAGCGGGGTACATAGGAGCTCCTACGAGCAGTACTTC	CSASSVGSGVHRSSYEQYF
TRBV12-3/TRBV12-4	TRBD2	TRBJ2-2	many	TGTGCCAGCGGAGGGACTAGCGGGAGTGCCGGGGAGCTGTTTTTT	CASGGTSGSAGELFF
TRBV3-1	TRBD1	TRBJ1-2	NA	TGTGCCAGCAGCCCACGGACAGGGAGACCAAACTATGGCTACACCTTC	CASSPRTGRPNYGYTF
TRBV20-1	NA	TRBJ2-1	NA	TGCAGTGCTAGTAACTGGGAGGCGGACAATGAGCAGTTCTTC	CSASNWEADNEQFF
TRBV13	TRBD1	TRBJ2-7	few	TGTGCCAGCAGCCATTCCGGGACAGATCAGTATGAGCAGTACTTC	CASSHSGTDQYEQYF
TRBV4-2	NA	TRBJ1-5	NA	TGTGCCAGCAGCCAAGTGTCGGGGGGCTATAGCAATCAGCCCCAGCATTTT	CASSQVSGGYSNQPQHF
TRBV5-1	TRBD2	TRBJ2-7	NA	TGCGCCAGCAGCTTGACTAGCGGGAACTCCTACGAGCAGTACTTC	CASSLTSGNSYEQYF
TRBV12-3/TRBV12-4	NA	TRBJ1-2	many	TGTGCCAGCAGTCCGAGGGTAAGGGCGGATGGCTACACCTTC	CASSPRVRADGYTF